These 9 T cell receptor beta chains share one sample of origin, sequenced in a study of early T cells in non-severe SARS-CoV-2 infection. TCRdb independently ran MiXCR on the 5' RACE reads; one entry per CDR3 protein. The sample has around 27,000 distinct CDR3 sequences; approximately 7% are singletons. Input material: whole blood. The origin of the receptors is an adult who was a healthcare worker with PCR-confirmed SARS-CoV-2 infection or an uninfected control (not recorded which).

This clonotype has ten or more counts. The chain is built from TRBV30 and TRBJ1-1; 7 bases fit TRBD1. This CDR3 has 14 residues. The trim removed 3 bases at V and 1 base at J, leaving 5 bases unmatched. Germline V gene sequence: CDR1 GTSNPN, CDR2 SVGIG (reference sequence). CDR3 region: CAWSRDRQNTEAFF. CDR3 DNA: TGTGCCTGGAGCCGGGACAGACAGAACACTGAAGCTTTCTTT.

Many counts were recorded for this clonotype. V usage is TRBV20-1 and J usage is TRBJ1-5; 11 bases fit TRBD1. Germline lookup yields CDR1 DFQATT and CDR2 SNEGSKA (reference sequence). CDR3 length: 14 amino acids. V shed 3 bases, J shed 7 bases, and the junction held 5 bases outside the gene matches. The DNA of the CDR3 is TGCAGTGCTAGCTCTGGGACAGGGGGACAGCCCCAGCATTTT. As protein: CSASSGTGGQPQHF.

This clonotype has at least ten counts. The chain recombines TRBV5-4 with TRBJ1-1; D gene ambiguous. This CDR3 has 15 residues. Germline CDR1 and CDR2: SGHNT and YYREEE (reference sequence). V shed 1 base and J shed 0 bases, with 10 bases lying between them. CDR3 DNA sequence: TGTGCCAGCAGCTTGTTGGCGGGTGTGAACACTGAAGCTTTCTTT. Residues: CASSLLAGVNTEAFF.

This clonotype occurred many times. The V gene is TRBV6-6, the J gene TRBJ1-2; 9 positions match TRBD1. There are 15 residues in the CDR3. With 6 bases clipped from V and 3 bases from J, the junction kept 8 bases outside the gene matches. Germline V gene data show CDR1 as MNHNY and CDR2 as SVGAGI (reference sequence). CDR3 sequence: CASRPGQGSDYGYTF. The CDR3 bases are TGTGCCAGCAGGCCCGGACAGGGGAGTGACTATGGCTACACCTTC.

In this sample, this clonotype turned up many times. This chain connects TRBV11-2 to TRBJ2-7; possibly TRBD1 for D (6 bases). Germline CDR1 is SGHAT and CDR2 is FQNNGV. Trimming left V 1 base short and J 0 bases short, with 10 bases between. There are 15 residues in the CDR3. The CDR3 nucleotides are TGTGCCAGCAGCTTAGTACAGGGAAGCTCCTACGAGCAGTACTTC. This codes for CASSLVQGSSYEQYF.

This clonotype was found many times. The chain recombines TRBV27 with TRBJ2-5, with D possibly TRBD1 on 6 matching bases. The CDR3 is 14 residues long. V lost 6 bases and J lost 4, with 15 bases in between. Germline V gives CDR1 MNHEY, CDR2 SMNVEV (reference sequence). CDR3 region: CASSPQGFGETQYF. The DNA for the CDR3 is TGTGCCAGCAGCCCACAGGGTTTTGGAGAGACCCAGTACTTC.

This rearrangement joins TRBV6-2 or TRBV6-3 to TRBJ1-1; D is unresolved. The V end was cut by 5 bases, the J end by 1 base, with 5 bases between. Germline V CDR1 and CDR2: MNHEY, SVGEGT. The CDR3 has 12 amino acids. CDR3 nucleotides: TGTGCCAGCAGTGAGTGGAACACTGAAGCTTTCTTT. Amino acids: CASSEWNTEAFF.

The J gene is TRBJ2-7, the V gene TRBV20-1; D unclear. From germline, CDR1 is DFQATT and CDR2 SNEGSKA (reference sequence). The length of the CDR3 is 14 residues. The V end was cut by 3 bases, the J end by 5 bases, with 17 bases between. CDR3 sequence reads: CSARNSRSQNEQYF. In nucleotides, the CDR3 is TGCAGTGCTAGGAACTCAAGGAGCCAAAACGAGCAGTACTTC.

The table lists this clonotype with many counts. The chain has TRBV6-5 and TRBJ1-1, with D perhaps TRBD1 (6 bases). The CDR3 has 16 amino acids. Between the trimmed V and J ends, which lost 6 bases and 0 bases, there was a span of 17 bases. Germline assignment: CDR1 MNHEY and CDR2 SVGAGI. This CDR3 reads CASREQRGDLNTEAFF. DNA for the CDR3: TGTGCCAGCAGAGAGCAGAGGGGGGATTTGAACACTGAAGCTTTCTTT.